The sample holds one count of the clone carrying this T cell receptor beta chain. Its specificity is not known. The germline CDR1 and CDR2 sequences are SGHVS and FNYEAQ. The CDR3 consists of 14 residues. The ends were cut back, 1 base at V and 3 bases at J, with 7 bases in the middle. The data were taken from a study of immune cell composition in non-small cell lung cancer. Study information: Tumours were mainly lung adenocarcinoma or squamous cell carcinoma.

DNA was extracted from unsorted cell suspensions stored frozen. The protocol was immunoSEQ multiplex PCR, while the TCRdb copy is restricted to in-frame clones and leaves out a portion. The table has over 5,000 clones, less than 85% seen once. Overall study results and limits: Tumour TCR-beta clonality was not significantly tied to smoking pack-years. It was not proven that tumour-reactive clones equal dominant tumour-associated clones.

This clonotype originated in a human donor with non-small cell lung cancer. The V and J genes are TRBV7-6 and TRBJ1-3; D remains unclear. Sequenced sample: lung tumor tissue. The chain's CDR3 is CASSLGLGGNTIYF. The CDR3 DNA is TGTGCCAGCAGCTTAGGCCTAGGTGGAAACACCATATATTTT. The full variable domain, its missing parts supplied by reference TRBV7-6 and TRBJ1-3, is GAGVSQSPRYKVTKRGQDVALRCDPISGHVSLYWYRQALGQGPEFLTYFNYEAQQDKSGLPNDRFSAERPEGSISTLTIQRTEQRDSAMYRCASSLGLGGNTIYFGEGSWLTVV.